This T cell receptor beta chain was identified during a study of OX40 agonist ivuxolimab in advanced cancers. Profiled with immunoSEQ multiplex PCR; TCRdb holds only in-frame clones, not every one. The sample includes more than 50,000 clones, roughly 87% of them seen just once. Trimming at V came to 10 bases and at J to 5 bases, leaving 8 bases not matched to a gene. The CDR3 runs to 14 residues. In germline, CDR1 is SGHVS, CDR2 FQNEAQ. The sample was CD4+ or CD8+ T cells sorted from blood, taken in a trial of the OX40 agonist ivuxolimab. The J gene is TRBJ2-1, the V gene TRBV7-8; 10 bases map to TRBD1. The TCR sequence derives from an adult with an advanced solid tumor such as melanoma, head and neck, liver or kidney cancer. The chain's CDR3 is CAIRPGQGNNEQFF. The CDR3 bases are TGTGCCATCCGCCCGGGACAGGGGAACAATGAGCAGTTCTTC. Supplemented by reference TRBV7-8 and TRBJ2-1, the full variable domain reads GAGVSQSPRYKVAKRGQDVALRCDPISGHVSLFWYQQALGQGPEFLTYFQNEAQLDKSGLPSDRFFAERPEGSVSTLKIQRTQQEDSAVYLCAIRPGQGNNEQFFGPGTRLTVL.